One and the same sample provided the 10 T cell receptor beta chains below, sequenced in a study of T cell responses to AZD1222 COVID-19 vaccine. The protocol was immunoSEQ multiplex PCR, while the TCRdb copy is restricted to in-frame clones and leaves out a portion. The data contain roughly 120,000 clones, around 88% of them singletons. The sample in question was peripheral blood, obtained on day 0 of AZD1222 vaccination. All receptors come from an adult in good health.

The chain recombines TRBV11-2 with TRBJ1-1, with 11 bases that match TRBD1. CDR3 size: 16 residues. Per germline, CDR1 SGHAT and CDR2 FQNNGV. The junction had 9 bases not matched to a gene; V was cut back by 5 bases and J by 4 bases. Here the CDR3 DNA reads TGTGCCAGCAGCACCGGGACAGGGGGTTTGGGCACTGAAGCTTTCTTT. Translation: CASSTGTGGLGTEAFF.

The gene calls are TRBV7-3 and TRBJ2-2; possible D gene TRBD1, 6 bases. Trimming shortened V by 6 bases and J by 0 bases, and 11 bases separated the two germline ends. In germline, CDR1 is SGHTA, CDR2 FQGTGA. The CDR3 is made up of 15 amino acids. CDR3: CASRSDSSNTGELFF. CDR3 bases: TGTGCCAGCAGGTCGGACAGTTCGAACACCGGGGAGCTGTTTTTT.

The chain employs TRBV19 and TRBJ1-2; D not certain. The CDR3 has 11 amino acids. Germline lookup yields CDR1 LNHDA and CDR2 SQIVND (reference sequence). Trimming stripped 4 bases from V and 8 bases from J, with 8 bases between. The CDR3 here is CASSNPRGYTF. CDR3 nucleotides: TGTGCCAGTAGTAACCCCCGGGGCTACACCTTC.

J is TRBJ2-7 and V is TRBV19, with TRBD1 identical over 9 bases. Germline CDR1 LNHDA, CDR2 SQIVND (reference sequence). The CDR3 is 14 amino acids. After removal of 5 bases from V and 2 bases from J, the junction contained 4 bases not matched to a gene. CDR3 in amino acids: CASSFGDRAYEQYF. CDR3 coding DNA: TGTGCCAGTAGTTTCGGGGACAGGGCCTACGAGCAGTACTTC.

J is TRBJ2-2 and V is TRBV7-9; D is uncertain. Per the germline V gene, CDR1 is SEHNR and CDR2 is FQNEAQ (reference sequence). The CDR3 is made up of 11 amino acids. Trimming cost V 8 bases and J 4 bases, with 5 bases left between them. The CDR3 DNA sequence: TGTGCCAGCCATCCCACCGGGGAGCTGTTTTTT. Its protein product is CASHPTGELFF.

The chain couples TRBV24-1 to TRBJ2-7, with D possibly being TRBD1 or TRBD2 (5 bases each). Trimming stripped 3 bases from V and 3 bases from J, with 14 bases between. Germline values: CDR1 KGHDR, CDR2 SFDVKD. This CDR3 region has 15 residues. In DNA form, the CDR3 reads TGTGCCACCAGTGATCCAGGGACCGGGTTCTACGAGCAGTACTTC. Protein: CATSDPGTGFYEQYF.

This chain uses TRBV7-2 with TRBJ2-5; D uncertain. The CDR3 runs 14 residues. Trimming removed 2 bases at V and 1 base at J, with 8 bases between. From germline, CDR1 is SGHTA and CDR2 FQGNSA. CDR3 in DNA: TGTGCCAGCAGCTTAAGCGCTAGCCAAGAGACCCAGTACTTC. Translating it yields CASSLSASQETQYF.

This clone was observed a single time. The chain is built from TRBV18 and TRBJ1-2; no definite D call. V shed 2 bases and J shed 2 bases, with 12 bases lying between them. CDR3 size: 15 residues. CDR1 KGHSH and CDR2 LQKENI come from the germline V gene. CDR3 sequence reads: CASSPAPSPNYGYTF. DNA of the CDR3: TGTGCCAGCTCACCAGCCCCTTCGCCCAACTATGGCTACACCTTC.

The V and J genes are TRBV29-1 and TRBJ2-7; 8 nucleotides match TRBD1. Trimming cost V 5 bases and J 1 base; bases outside gene matches: 7. This CDR3 has 14 residues. CDR1 and CDR2 from the germline V gene are SQVTM and ANQGSEA. CDR3 in DNA: TGCAGCGTTAAGTCCGGGACAGGATCCTACGAGCAGTACTTC. It encodes CSVKSGTGSYEQYF.

The rearrangement uses TRBV4-3 and TRBJ1-1; tentative D call: TRBD1 (5 bases). The CDR3 has 20 residues. CDR1 is LGHNA and CDR2 is YSLEER in the germline V gene. V lost 3 bases and J 3 bases, leaving 29 bases between the germline ends. The CDR3 loop is CASSHPRELRDGFLDTEAFF. CDR3 DNA: TGCGCCAGCAGCCACCCGCGCGAACTCCGGGACGGATTCTTGGACACTGAAGCTTTCTTT.